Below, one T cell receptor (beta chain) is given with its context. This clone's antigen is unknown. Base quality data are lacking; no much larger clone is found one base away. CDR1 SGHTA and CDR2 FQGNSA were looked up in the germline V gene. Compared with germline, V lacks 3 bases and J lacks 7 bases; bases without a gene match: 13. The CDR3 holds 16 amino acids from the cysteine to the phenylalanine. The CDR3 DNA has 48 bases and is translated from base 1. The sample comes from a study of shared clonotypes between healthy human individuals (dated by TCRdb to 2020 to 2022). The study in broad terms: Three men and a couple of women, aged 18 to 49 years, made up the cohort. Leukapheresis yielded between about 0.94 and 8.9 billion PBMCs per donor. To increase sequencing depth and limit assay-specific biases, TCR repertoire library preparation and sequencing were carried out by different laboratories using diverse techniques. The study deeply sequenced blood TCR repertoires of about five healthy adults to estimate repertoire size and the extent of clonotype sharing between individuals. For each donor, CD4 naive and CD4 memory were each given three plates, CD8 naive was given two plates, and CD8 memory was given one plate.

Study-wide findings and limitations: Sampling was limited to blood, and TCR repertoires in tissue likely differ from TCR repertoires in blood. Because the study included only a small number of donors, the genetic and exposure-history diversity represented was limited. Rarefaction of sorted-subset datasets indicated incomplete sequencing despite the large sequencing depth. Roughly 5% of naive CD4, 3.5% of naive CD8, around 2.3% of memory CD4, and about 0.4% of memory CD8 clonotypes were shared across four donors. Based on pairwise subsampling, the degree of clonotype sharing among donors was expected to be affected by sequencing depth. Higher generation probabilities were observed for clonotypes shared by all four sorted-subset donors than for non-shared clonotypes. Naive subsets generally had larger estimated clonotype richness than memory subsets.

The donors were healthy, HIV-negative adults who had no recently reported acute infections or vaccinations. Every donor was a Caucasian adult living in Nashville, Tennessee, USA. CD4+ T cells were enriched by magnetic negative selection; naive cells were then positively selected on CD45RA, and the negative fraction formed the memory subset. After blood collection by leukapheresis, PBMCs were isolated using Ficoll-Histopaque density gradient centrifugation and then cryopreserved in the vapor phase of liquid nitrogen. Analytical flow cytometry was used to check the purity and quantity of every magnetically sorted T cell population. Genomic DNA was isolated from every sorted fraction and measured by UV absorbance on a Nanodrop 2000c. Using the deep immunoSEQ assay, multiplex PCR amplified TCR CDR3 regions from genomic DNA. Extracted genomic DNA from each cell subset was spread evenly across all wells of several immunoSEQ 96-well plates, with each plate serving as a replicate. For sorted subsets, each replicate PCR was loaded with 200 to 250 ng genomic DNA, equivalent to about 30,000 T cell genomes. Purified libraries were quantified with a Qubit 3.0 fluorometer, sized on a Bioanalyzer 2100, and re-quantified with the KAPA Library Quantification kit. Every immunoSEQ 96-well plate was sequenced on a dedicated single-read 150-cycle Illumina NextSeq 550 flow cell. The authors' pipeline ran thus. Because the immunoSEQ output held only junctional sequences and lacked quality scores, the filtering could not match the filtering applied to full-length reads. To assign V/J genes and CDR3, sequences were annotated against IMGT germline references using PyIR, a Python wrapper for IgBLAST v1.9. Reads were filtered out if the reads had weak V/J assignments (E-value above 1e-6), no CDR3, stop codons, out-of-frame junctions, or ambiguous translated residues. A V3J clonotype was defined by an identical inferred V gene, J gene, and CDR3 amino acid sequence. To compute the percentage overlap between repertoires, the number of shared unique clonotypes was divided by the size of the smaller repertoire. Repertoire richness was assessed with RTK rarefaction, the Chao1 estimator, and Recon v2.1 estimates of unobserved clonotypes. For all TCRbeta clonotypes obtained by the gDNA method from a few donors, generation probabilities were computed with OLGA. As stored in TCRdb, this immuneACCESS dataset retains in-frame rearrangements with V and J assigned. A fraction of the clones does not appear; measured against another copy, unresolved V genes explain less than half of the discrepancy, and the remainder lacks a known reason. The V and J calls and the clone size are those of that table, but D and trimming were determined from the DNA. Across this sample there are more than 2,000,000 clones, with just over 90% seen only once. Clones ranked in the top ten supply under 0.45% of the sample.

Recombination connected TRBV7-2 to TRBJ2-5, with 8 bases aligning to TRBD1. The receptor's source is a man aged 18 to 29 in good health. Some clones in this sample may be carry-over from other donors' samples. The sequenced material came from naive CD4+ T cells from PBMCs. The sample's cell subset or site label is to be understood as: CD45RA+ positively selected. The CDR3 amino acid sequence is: CASSFFPTGVLGTQYF. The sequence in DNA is TGTGCCAGCAGCTTTTTCCCGACAGGGGTCTTAGGGACCCAGTACTTC. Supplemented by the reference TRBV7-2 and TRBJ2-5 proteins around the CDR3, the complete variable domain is GAGVSQSPSNKVTEKGKDVELRCDPISGHTALYWYRQSLGQGLEFLIYFQGNSAPDKSGLPSDRFSAERTGGSVSTLTIQRTQQEDSAVYLCASSFFPTGVLGTQYFGPGTRLLVL.